Listed here are 19 T cell receptor beta chains from one sample, sequenced in a study of circulating and synovial CD4+ cells in juvenile arthritis (dated by TCRdb to the mid-2010s). Libraries were constructed by the immunoSEQ multiplex PCR assay. Held by TCRdb, this immuneACCESS table contains in-frame sequences only and omits some clones. Under half of the omission traces to an unresolved V gene where checked; the cause of the rest is unknown. Within this sample are 30,000 to 40,000 clones, with 90% to 95% of them counted one time only. 0.68% of the sample lies in the top ten. The sample consisted of CD4+ T cells from blood. The receptors shown here come from a human donor with juvenile idiopathic arthritis.

This chain joins TRBV10-3 and TRBJ2-1; 7 bases line up with TRBD2. After removal of 6 bases from V and 5 bases from J, the junction contained 10 bases not matched to a gene. The CDR3 covers 15 residues. Germline CDR1 and CDR2: ENHRY and SYGVKD. The CDR3 nucleotides read TGTGCCATCAGGTCGCTGGCGGGAGCTAACAATGAGCAGTTCTTC. Protein sequence: CAIRSLAGANNEQFF.

V and J are TRBV18 and TRBJ2-3; 12 bases align to TRBD1. In germline, CDR1 is KGHSH, CDR2 LQKENI. This CDR3 is built from 15 residues. Trimming removed 8 bases from V and 4 bases from J; junction bases left unmatched: 7. The CDR3 DNA reads as TGTGCCAGCGCGCCGGGGACAGGGGGCGCAGATACGCAGTATTTT. Its translation: CASAPGTGGADTQYF.

CDR3 sequence: CSVEGGGTEAFF. The CDR3 DNA follows: TGCAGCGTTGAAGGGGGGGGCACTGAAGCTTTCTTT. This sequence joins TRBV29-1 and TRBJ1-1, with D possibly TRBD1 on 5 matching bases. Trimming left V 1 base short and J 4 bases short, with 7 bases between. Germline CDR1 and CDR2: SQVTM and ANQGSEA. CDR3 length: 12 amino acids.

The chain employs TRBV11-2 and TRBJ2-3, with 10 bases that match TRBD2. V was pared by 3 bases and J by 2 bases, with 11 bases of the junction left unmatched. The CDR3 extends over 18 amino acids. Per the germline V gene, CDR1 is SGHAT and CDR2 is FQNNGV. CDR3 residues: CASSLGAVLAGDTDTQYF. The CDR3 nucleotides are TGTGCCAGCAGCTTGGGGGCGGTTCTAGCGGGGGACACAGATACGCAGTATTTT. Looking up the rest from reference TRBV11-2 and TRBJ2-3 gives the full variable domain: EAGVAQSPRYKIIEKRQSVAFWCNPISGHATLYWYQQILGQGPKLLIQFQNNGVVDDSQLPKDRFSAERLKGVDSTLKIQPAKLEDSAVYLCASSLGAVLAGDTDTQYFGPGTRLTVL.

This clone has only one observation. The chain uses TRBV6-5 and TRBJ2-1, with TRBD2 as a possible D gene (5 bases). This CDR3 comprises 15 residues. Germline CDR1 and CDR2: MNHEY and SVGAGI. The ends were cut back, 6 bases at V and 3 bases at J, with 15 bases in the middle. CDR3 nucleotides: TGTGCCAGCAGCCCCCGGGCCGGGGACTACAATGAGCAGTTCTTC. Protein sequence: CASSPRAGDYNEQFF.

The V and J genes are TRBV7-2 and TRBJ1-3, with TRBD1 matching over 7 bases. Germline CDR1 reads SGHTA; CDR2 reads FQGNSA. The CDR3 length is 14 residues. V trimming: 5 bases; J trimming: 11 bases; junction bases outside the gene matches: 12. The CDR3: CASSLGGQISAIYF. The CDR3 coding sequence is TGTGCCAGCAGCCTAGGGGGCCAGATTAGTGCCATATATTTT.

This clone was detected only once. The rearrangement joins TRBV4-3 to TRBJ2-3; 14 bases match TRBD2. Trimming removed 2 bases from V and 11 bases from J; junction bases left unmatched: 12. Germline values: CDR1 LGHNA, CDR2 YSLEER. This CDR3 has 17 amino acids. CDR3 coding DNA: TGCGCCAGCAGCCAAACTATAAATGGACTAGCGGGGGGAAGGCAGTATTTT. Translating it yields CASSQTINGLAGGRQYF.

The gene calls are TRBV15 and TRBJ1-1; tentative D call: TRBD1 (5 bases). This CDR3 comprises 15 residues. From germline, CDR1 is LNHNV and CDR2 YYDKDF (reference sequence). V was clipped by 2 bases and J by 1 base, with 11 bases between them. CDR3 coding DNA: TGTGCCACCAGCAGAAGGCAGCAGGGGAACACTGAAGCTTTCTTT. Translated, it gives CATSRRQQGNTEAFF.

Remarks on this clone: This specimen includes other DNA sequences encoding the same CDR3. The J gene is TRBJ1-6, the V gene TRBV6-6; tentatively, D is TRBD1 (6 bases). The CDR3 has 16 residues. Germline V gene lookup returns CDR1 MNHNY and CDR2 SVGAGI (reference sequence). V lost 8 bases to trimming and J lost 0 bases, with 14 bases between them. The CDR3: CASEGQRSSYNSPLHF. The CDR3 DNA follows: TGTGCCAGCGAAGGACAGAGGAGCTCCTATAATTCACCCCTCCACTTT.

The chain recombines TRBV29-1 with TRBJ1-2; TRBD1 agrees at 7 bases. Trimming at V came to 3 bases and at J to 3 bases, leaving 1 base not matched to a gene. Looked up from germline, CDR1 is SQVTM and CDR2 is ANQGSEA. This CDR3 has 12 residues. The CDR3, as DNA: TGCAGCGTTGACGGGACAGACTATGGCTACACCTTC. Its translation is CSVDGTDYGYTF.

This clone has only one observation. The rearrangement uses TRBV19 and TRBJ2-5; D might be TRBD2 (6 bases). Germline CDR1 reads LNHDA; CDR2 reads SQIVND (reference sequence). V was pared by 4 bases and J by 5 bases, with 11 bases between. The CDR3 consists of 13 residues. In DNA form, the CDR3 reads TGTGCCAGTAGTACGGGGGTTCGGGAGACCCAGTACTTC. This sequence encodes CASSTGVRETQYF. Full variable domain (missing parts from reference TRBV19 and TRBJ2-5): DGGITQSPKYLFRKEGQNVTLSCEQNLNHDAMYWYRQDPGQGLRLIYYSQIVNDFQKGDIAEGYSVSREKKESFPLTVTSAQKNPTAFYLCASSTGVRETQYFGPGTRLLVL.

The V gene is TRBV2, the J gene TRBJ2-6, with 9 bases lining up with TRBD1. V gave up 8 bases and J gave up 1 base; unmatched junction bases: 6. The CDR3 has 16 amino acids. Looked up from germline, CDR1 is SNHLY and CDR2 is FYNNEI. CDR3 in amino acids: CASWDREISGANVLTF. In DNA, the CDR3 is TGTGCCAGCTGGGACAGGGAAATATCTGGGGCCAACGTCCTGACTTTC. The full variable domain, in which reference TRBV2 and TRBJ2-6 provide the parts outside the CDR3, is EPEVTQTPSHQVTQMGQEVILRCVPISNHLYFYWYRQILGQKVEFLVSFYNNEISEKSEIFDDQFSVERPDGSNFTLKIRSTKLEDSAMYFCASWDREISGANVLTFGAGSRLTVL.

The V and J genes are TRBV18 and TRBJ2-2, with D maybe TRBD1 (6 bases). The germline gives CDR1 KGHSH, CDR2 LQKENI. The CDR3 loop spans 15 amino acids. Trimming took 1 base from V and 0 from J, leaving 6 bases between them. CDR3 in amino acids: CASSPRTANTGELFF. The CDR3, as DNA: TGTGCCAGCTCACCACGGACAGCGAACACCGGGGAGCTGTTTTTT.

This rearrangement joins TRBV5-4 to TRBJ2-5; 9 nucleotides agree with TRBD2. CDR3 size: 15 residues. V lost 0 bases, J lost 5 bases, and 5 bases stayed unmatched. CDR1 is SGHNT, CDR2 YYREEE, per germline (reference sequence). This CDR3 is CASSLDSRGGETQYF. As DNA, the CDR3 is TGTGCCAGCAGCTTGGACTCGCGGGGGGGGGAGACCCAGTACTTC.

V usage is TRBV7-8 and J usage is TRBJ2-7; 9 nucleotides align to TRBD1. The CDR3 has 17 residues. Trimming removed 1 base from V and 7 bases from J; junction bases left unmatched: 14. Germline CDR1 is SGHVS and CDR2 is FQNEAQ. CDR3 loop: CASSLGGQGLLFDEQYF. For the CDR3, the DNA is TGTGCCAGCAGCTTAGGGGGACAGGGCCTGCTTTTTGATGAGCAGTACTTC. The full variable domain, completed using reference TRBV7-8 and TRBJ2-7, is GAGVSQSPRYKVAKRGQDVALRCDPISGHVSLFWYQQALGQGPEFLTYFQNEAQLDKSGLPSDRFFAERPEGSVSTLKIQRTQQEDSAVYLCASSLGGQGLLFDEQYFGPGTRLTVT.

The chain has TRBV27 and TRBJ1-5, with 9 bases identical to TRBD1. CDR3 length: 17 residues. The trim removed 2 bases at V and 2 bases at J, leaving 7 bases unmatched. The V gene's germline CDR1 is MNHEY and CDR2 SMNVEV (reference sequence). Here the CDR3 reads CASSLTSRTGGNQPQHF. The CDR3 region has the DNA TGTGCCAGCAGTTTAACCAGCCGGACAGGGGGCAATCAGCCCCAGCATTTT.

The rearrangement links TRBV4-1 to TRBJ2-3, with a tentative D call TRBD1 (5 bases). Germline V gene lookup returns CDR1 MGHRA and CDR2 YSYEKL. The CDR3 has 15 residues. Trimming left V 3 bases short and J 4 bases short, with 14 bases between. The CDR3 DNA reads TGCGCCAGCAGCCATGTCCCAGGGCCCGCAGATACGCAGTATTTT. Translated: CASSHVPGPADTQYF.

The chain employs TRBV2 and TRBJ2-3; a possible D gene is TRBD2 (6 bases). CDR3 length equals 15 residues. Germline V CDR1 and CDR2: SNHLY, FYNNEI. Trimming removed 6 bases at V and 3 bases at J, with 16 bases between. CDR3 protein: CASRTGTRGTDTQYF. DNA for the CDR3: TGTGCCAGCAGGACCGGGACCCGGGGGACAGATACGCAGTATTTT.

J is TRBJ2-7 and V is TRBV25-1, with 7 bases that match TRBD1. Looked up from germline, CDR1 is MGHDK and CDR2 is SYGVNS. The CDR3 covers 15 residues. Trimming cost V 4 bases and J 2 bases; bases outside gene matches: 8. CDR3: CASSAYRGPTYEQYF. DNA for the CDR3: TGTGCCAGCAGTGCCTACAGGGGACCAACCTACGAGCAGTACTTC.